The clone carrying this TCR beta chain has ten or more counts. For the second PCR, which ran for roughly 7 to 11 cycles, a sample-barcoded 5' primer and a J-beta primer mix were used. MiXCR was run by TCRdb on the 5' RACE reads, yielding one entry per CDR3 protein. The table has approximately 1.5 million distinct CDR3 sequences, under 55% seen once. The data originate from a study of blood T cells in healthy people across ages. V was trimmed by 6 bases and J by 5 bases, leaving 12 bases between them. Germline CDR1 reads DFQATT; CDR2 reads SNEGSKA (reference sequence). CDR3 length: 12 amino acids. The sequence was obtained from a woman between 18 and 29 years old in good health. Sequenced material: blood. V gene TRBV20-1 combines with J gene TRBJ2-3, with no clear D. For the CDR3, the DNA is TGCAGTGCACCCCCACGAGGAGATACGCAGTATTTT. It encodes CSAPPRGDTQYF.